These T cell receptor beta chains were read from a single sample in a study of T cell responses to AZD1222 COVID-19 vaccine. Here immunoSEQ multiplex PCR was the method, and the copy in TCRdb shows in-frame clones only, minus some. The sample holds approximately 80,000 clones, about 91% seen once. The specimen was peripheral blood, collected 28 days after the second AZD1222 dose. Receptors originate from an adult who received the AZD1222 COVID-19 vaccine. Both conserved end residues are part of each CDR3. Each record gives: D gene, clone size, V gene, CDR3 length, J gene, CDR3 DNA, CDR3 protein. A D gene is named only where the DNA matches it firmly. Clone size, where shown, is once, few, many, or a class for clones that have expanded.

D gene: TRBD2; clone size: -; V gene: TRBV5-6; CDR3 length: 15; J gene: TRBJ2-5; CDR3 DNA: TGTGCCAGCAGCTTGGAACCGGGAGGGAGGGAGACCCAGTACTTC; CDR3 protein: CASSLEPGGRETQYF
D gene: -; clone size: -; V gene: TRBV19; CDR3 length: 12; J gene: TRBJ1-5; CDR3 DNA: TGTGCCAGTAACTGGGTAGGACAGCCCCAGCATTTT; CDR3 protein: CASNWVGQPQHF
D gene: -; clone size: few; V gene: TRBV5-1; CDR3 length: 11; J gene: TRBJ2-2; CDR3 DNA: TGCGCCAGCAGCTTCACCGGGGAGCTGTTTTTT; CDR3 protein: CASSFTGELFF
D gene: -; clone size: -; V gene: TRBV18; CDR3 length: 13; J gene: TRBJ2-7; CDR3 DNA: TGTGCCAGCTCCGAGGAATCTTCGGGGGAGCAGTACTTC; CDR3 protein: CASSEESSGEQYF
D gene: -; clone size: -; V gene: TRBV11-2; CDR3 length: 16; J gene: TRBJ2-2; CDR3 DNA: TGTGCCAGCAGGCCCCTGGCGGGTCCTTACACCGGGGAGCTGTTTTTT; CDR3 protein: CASRPLAGPYTGELFF
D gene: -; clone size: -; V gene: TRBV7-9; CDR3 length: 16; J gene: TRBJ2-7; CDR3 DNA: TGTGCCAGCAGCTTAGAAGGTCACTCCACGACCTACGAGCAGTACTTC; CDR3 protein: CASSLEGHSTTYEQYF
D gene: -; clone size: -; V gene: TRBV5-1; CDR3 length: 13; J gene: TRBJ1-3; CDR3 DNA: TGCGCCAGCAGAGTGAGCTCTGGAAACACCATATATTTT; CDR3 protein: CASRVSSGNTIYF
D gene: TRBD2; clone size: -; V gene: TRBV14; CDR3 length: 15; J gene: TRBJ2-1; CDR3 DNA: TGTGCCAGCAGCCAACGGACTAGGTCAGCCAATGAGCAGTTCTTC; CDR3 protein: CASSQRTRSANEQFF
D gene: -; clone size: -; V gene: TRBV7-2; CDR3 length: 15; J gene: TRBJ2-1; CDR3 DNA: TGTGCCAGCAGCTTCAAGGGCAGGGGAGAGGGTGAGCAGTTCTTC; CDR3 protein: CASSFKGRGEGEQFF
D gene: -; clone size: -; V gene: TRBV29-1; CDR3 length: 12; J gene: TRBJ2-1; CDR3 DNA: TGCAGCACGGTGGGGGAGTACAATGAGCAGTTCTTC; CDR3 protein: CSTVGEYNEQFF
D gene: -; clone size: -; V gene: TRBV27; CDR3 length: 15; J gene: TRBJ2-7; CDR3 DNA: TGTGCCAGCAGTTTATTAGCAGGGGTAGGAGGCGAGCAGTACTTC; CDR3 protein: CASSLLAGVGGEQYF
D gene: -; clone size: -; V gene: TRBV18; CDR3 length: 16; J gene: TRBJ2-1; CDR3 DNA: TGTGCCAGCTCACTGGGACCGGGGGATAGCTACAATGAGCAGTTCTTC; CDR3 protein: CASSLGPGDSYNEQFF
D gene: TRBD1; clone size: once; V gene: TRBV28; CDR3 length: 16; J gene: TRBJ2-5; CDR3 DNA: TGTGCCAGCAGGGGGACAGTGACAGGGATAATAGAGACCCAGTACTTC; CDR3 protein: CASRGTVTGIIETQYF
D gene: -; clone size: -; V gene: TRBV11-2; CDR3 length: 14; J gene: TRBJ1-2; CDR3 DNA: TGTGCCAGCAGCTTAGATGGAGGGAACTATGGCTACACCTTC; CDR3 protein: CASSLDGGNYGYTF
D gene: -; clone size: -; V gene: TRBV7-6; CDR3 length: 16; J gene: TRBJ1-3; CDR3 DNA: TGTGCCAGCAGCTTGGGCATCAACTCGCCTGGAAACACCATATATTTT; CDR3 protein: CASSLGINSPGNTIYF
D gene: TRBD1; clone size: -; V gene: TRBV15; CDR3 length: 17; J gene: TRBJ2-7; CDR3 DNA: TGTGCCACCAGCAGTCAAAAACCGGGACAGGGCCACTACGAGCAGTACTTC; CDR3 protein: CATSSQKPGQGHYEQYF
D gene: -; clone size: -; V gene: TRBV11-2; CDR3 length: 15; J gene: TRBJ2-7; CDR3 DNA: TGTGCCAGCAGCTCGGCTGACAGGAGCTCCTACGAGCAGTACTTC; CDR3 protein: CASSSADRSSYEQYF
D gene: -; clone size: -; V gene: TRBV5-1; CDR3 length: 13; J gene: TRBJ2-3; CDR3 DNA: TGCGCCAGCAGCTTGGCCGTCACAGATACGCAGTATTTT; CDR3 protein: CASSLAVTDTQYF
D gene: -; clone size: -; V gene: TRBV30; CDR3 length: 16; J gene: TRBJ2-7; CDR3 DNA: TGTGCCTGGAGTGTGTCGAGCGCCCGCCGTTCTACGAGCACGTACTTC; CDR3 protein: CAWSVSSARRSTSTYF
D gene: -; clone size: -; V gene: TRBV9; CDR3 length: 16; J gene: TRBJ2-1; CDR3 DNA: TGTGCCAGCAGCCAACCAGGGGGGCGTACTTACAATGAGCAGTTCTTC; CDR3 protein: CASSQPGGRTYNEQFF
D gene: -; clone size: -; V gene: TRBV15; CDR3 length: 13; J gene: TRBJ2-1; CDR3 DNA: TGTGCCACCAGCCCGGGATCCAACAATGAGCAGTTCTTC; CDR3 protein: CATSPGSNNEQFF
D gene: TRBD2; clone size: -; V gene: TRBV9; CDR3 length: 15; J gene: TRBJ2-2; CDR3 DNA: TGTGCCAGCAGCGCCAATAGCGGGCCCACCGGGGAGCTGTTTTTT; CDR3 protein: CASSANSGPTGELFF
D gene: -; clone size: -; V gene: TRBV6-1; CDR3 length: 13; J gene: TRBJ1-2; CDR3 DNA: TGTGCCAGCAGTGAACAAAGGAACTATGGCTACACCTTC; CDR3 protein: CASSEQRNYGYTF
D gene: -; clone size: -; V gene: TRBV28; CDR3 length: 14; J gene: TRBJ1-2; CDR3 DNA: TGTGCCAGCAGCCCACCGGGGGCCGACTATGGCTACACCTTC; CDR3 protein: CASSPPGADYGYTF
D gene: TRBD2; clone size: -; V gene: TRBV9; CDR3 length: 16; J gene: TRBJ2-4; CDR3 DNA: TGTGCCAGCAGCGTAGGTGCGGGAGCGGCCAAAAACATTCAGTACTTC; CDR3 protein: CASSVGAGAAKNIQYF
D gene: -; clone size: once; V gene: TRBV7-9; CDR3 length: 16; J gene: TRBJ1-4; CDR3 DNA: TGTGCCAGCAGCCCTGGTGAATGGATAACTAATGAAAAACTGTTTTTT; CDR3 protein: CASSPGEWITNEKLFF
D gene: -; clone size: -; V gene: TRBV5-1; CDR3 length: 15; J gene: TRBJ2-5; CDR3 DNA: TGCGCCAGCAGCTTGAGCTTCTCCCGGGCGGAGACCCAGTACTTC; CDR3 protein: CASSLSFSRAETQYF
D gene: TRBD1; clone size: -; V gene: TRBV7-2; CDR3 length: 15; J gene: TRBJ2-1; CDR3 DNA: TGTGCCAGCAGCTTAGGGGACAGTAACTACAATGAGCAGTTCTTC; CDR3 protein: CASSLGDSNYNEQFF
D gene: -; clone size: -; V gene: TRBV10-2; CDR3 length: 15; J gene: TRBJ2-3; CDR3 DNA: TGCGCCAGCAGAATCTGGGCAGCAGCGGGAGATACGCAGTATTTT; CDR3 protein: CASRIWAAAGDTQYF
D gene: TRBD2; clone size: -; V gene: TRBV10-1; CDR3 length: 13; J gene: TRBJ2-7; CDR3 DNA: TGCGCCAGCAGACTAGCGGAGACTGGGGAGCAGTACTTC; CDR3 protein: CASRLAETGEQYF
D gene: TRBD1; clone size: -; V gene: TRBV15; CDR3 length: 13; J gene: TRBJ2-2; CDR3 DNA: TGTGCCACCAACAGGGGGCACACCGGGGAGCTGTTTTTT; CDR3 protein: CATNRGHTGELFF
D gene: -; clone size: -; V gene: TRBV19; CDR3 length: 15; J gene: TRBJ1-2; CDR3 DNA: TGTGCCAGCAACCCGGCGGGGGGTTATAACTATGGCTACACCTTC; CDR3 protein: CASNPAGGYNYGYTF
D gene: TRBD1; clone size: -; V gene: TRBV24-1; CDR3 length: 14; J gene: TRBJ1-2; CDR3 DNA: TGTGCCACCAGTGATACCCACAGGGGGCACGGCTACACCTTC; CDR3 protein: CATSDTHRGHGYTF
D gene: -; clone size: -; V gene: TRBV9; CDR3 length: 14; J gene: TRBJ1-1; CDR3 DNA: TGTGCCAGCAGCCTAGGACAGCTGAACACTGAAGCTTTCTTT; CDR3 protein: CASSLGQLNTEAFF
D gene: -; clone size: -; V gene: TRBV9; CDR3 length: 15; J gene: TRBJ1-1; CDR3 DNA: TGTGCCAGCAGCGTAGCTCAGGGACCGAACACTGAAGCTTTCTTT; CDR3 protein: CASSVAQGPNTEAFF
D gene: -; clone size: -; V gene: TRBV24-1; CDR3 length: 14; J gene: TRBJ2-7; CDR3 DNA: TGTGCCACCAGTGGCGACAGTCCTCTCTACGAGCAGTACTTC; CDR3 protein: CATSGDSPLYEQYF
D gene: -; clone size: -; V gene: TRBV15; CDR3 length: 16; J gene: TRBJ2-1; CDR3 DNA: TGTGCCACCAGCAGGCCTGGGATAGCGGTCCAAAATGAGCAGTTCTTC; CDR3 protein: CATSRPGIAVQNEQFF
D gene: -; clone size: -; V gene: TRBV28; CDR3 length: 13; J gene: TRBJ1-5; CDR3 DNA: TGTGCCAGCAGTAGGACAGTTTCCCAGCCCCAGCATTTT; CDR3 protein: CASSRTVSQPQHF
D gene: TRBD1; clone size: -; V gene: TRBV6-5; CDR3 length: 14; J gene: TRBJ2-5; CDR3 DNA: TGTGCCAGCAGTCCGGGACAGGTACAAGAGACCCAGTACTTC; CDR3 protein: CASSPGQVQETQYF
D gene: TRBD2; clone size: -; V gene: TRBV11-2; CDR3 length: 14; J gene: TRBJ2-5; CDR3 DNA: TGTGCCAGCAGCTTAATCGGGAGGGGAGAGACCCAGTACTTC; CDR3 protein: CASSLIGRGETQYF
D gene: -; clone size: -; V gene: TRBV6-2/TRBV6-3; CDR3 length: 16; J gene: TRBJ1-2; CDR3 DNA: TGTGCCAGCAGTTACATGAGCACAGCCTTTTCCTATGGCTACACCTTC; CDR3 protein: CASSYMSTAFSYGYTF
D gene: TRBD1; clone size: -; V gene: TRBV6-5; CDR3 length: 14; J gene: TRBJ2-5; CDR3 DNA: TGTGCCAGCAGAGGGACAGGGGGCATCGAGACCCAGTACTTC; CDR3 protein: CASRGTGGIETQYF
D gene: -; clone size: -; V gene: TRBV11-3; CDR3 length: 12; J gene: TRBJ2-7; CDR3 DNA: TGTGCCAGCAGCCAGAACTCCTACGAGCAGTACTTC; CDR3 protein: CASSQNSYEQYF
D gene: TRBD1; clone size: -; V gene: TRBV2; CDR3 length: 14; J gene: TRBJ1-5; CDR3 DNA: TGTGCCAGCAGTGGACGGACAGGGGACCAGCCCCAGCATTTT; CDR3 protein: CASSGRTGDQPQHF
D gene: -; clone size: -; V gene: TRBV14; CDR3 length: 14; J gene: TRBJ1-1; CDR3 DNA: TGTGCCAGCAGCCAAATTGGAATGGGCACTGAAGCTTTCTTT; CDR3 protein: CASSQIGMGTEAFF
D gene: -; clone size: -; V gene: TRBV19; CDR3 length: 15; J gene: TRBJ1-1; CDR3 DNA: TGTGCCAGTAGTATGGTCGGAAGTCTGAACACTGAAGCTTTCTTT; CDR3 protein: CASSMVGSLNTEAFF
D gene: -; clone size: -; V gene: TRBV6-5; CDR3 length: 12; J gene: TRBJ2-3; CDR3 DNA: TGTGCCAGCAGGGACTACACAGATACGCAGTATTTT; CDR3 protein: CASRDYTDTQYF
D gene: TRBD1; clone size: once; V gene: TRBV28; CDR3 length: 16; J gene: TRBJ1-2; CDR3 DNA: TGTGCCAGCAAGGAGGCAGGGGGCGGTAGAAACTATGGCTACACCTTC; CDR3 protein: CASKEAGGGRNYGYTF
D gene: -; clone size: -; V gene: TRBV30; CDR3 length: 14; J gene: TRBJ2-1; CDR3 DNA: TGTGCCTGGTTCTCGTGGCGGAGAGGGAATGAGCAGTTCTTC; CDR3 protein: CAWFSWRRGNEQFF
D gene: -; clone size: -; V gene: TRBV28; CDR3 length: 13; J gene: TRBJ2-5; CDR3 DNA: TGTGCCAGCAGTTTAGGGCTAGCGGAGACCCAGTACTTC; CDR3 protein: CASSLGLAETQYF